Detailed here is one T cell receptor beta chain. Its matching antigen is unknown. The whole isolated RNA underwent reverse transcription, so sequencing captured expressed TCRB transcripts. Profiling relied on immunoSEQ multiplex PCR, and the TCRdb table lists in-frame clones only, not all of them. The top ten clones hold under 1.3% of a sample with around 290,000 clones, under 8.5% of them seen once. These data come from a study of beta chain features in type 1 diabetes. Notes on the study in general: Significant though moderate, a shortening of TCRB CDR3s appeared in all four CD4+ subsets of Type 1 diabetes patients.

Germline trimming cut 5 bases from V and 2 bases from J; bases unmatched to any gene: 6. CDR3 size: 15 residues. CDR1 and CDR2 (germline): SNHLY, FYNNEI. Sequencing was done on a sample of central memory CD4+ T cells from blood. The TCR was taken from a woman between 18 and 30 years old in good health. The genes are TRBV2 and TRBJ1-5, with TRBD1 matching 7 bases. DNA for the CDR3: TGTGCCAGCAGTAGAGGGGGCATCGGCAATCAGCCCCAGCATTTT. Protein product: CASSRGGIGNQPQHF.